The clone carrying this T cell receptor (beta chain) was seen more than once but under ten times. An input of about 0.5 to 1 ug of RNA was subjected to reverse transcription using random hexamers. TCRdb processed the immunoSEQ multiplex PCR reads anew with MiXCR; each CDR3 protein has one entry. The data hold hundreds of thousands of distinct CDR3 sequences, with 65% to 90% observed a single time. The data stem from a study of CD8 T cells in Susac syndrome. V lost 5 bases, J lost 6 bases, and 11 bases lay in between. The germline gives CDR1 SGHVS, CDR2 FQNEAQ. The CDR3 spans 12 residues. The sample consisted of CD8+ T cells from PBMCs. This TCR was recovered from a human donor with multiple sclerosis. The genes are TRBV7-8 and TRBJ2-7, with D possibly matching TRBD2 (5 bases). The CDR3 region is CASSPRGREQYF. The CDR3 nucleotides read TGTGCCAGCAGCCCCCGCGGGCGCGAGCAGTACTTC.